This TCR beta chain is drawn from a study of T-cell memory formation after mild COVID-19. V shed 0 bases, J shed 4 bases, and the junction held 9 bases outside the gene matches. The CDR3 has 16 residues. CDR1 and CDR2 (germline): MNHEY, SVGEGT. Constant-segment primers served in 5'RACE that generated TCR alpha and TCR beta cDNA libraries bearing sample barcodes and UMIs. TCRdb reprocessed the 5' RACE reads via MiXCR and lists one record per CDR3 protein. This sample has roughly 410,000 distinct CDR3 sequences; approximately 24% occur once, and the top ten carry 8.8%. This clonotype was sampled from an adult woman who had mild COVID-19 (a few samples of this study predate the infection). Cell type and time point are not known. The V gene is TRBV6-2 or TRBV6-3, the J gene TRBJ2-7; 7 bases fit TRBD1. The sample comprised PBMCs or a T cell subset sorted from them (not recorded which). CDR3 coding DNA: TGTGCCAGCAGTTACTCGACAACAGGGGAATCGTACGAGCAGTACTTC. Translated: CASSYSTTGESYEQYF.